This is a list of T cell receptor beta chains from one sample in a study of cytomegalovirus exposure and HLA in healthy donors. Method: immunoSEQ multiplex PCR; TCRdb's copy keeps in-frame clones and lacks some. The sample holds 140,000 to 150,000 clones; 65% to 90% are singletons and the top ten take roughly 2.9%. What was sequenced was PBMCs. The origin of the receptors is a woman aged 25 to 39 in good health and CMV-seronegative. Each CDR3 is given with its conserved first and last residue. Fields, in order: clone size, D gene, V gene, J gene, CDR3 DNA, CDR3 protein. D genes are given only for firm matches. Size is stated for part of the rows, as once, few or many counts, or as a class when the clone is expanded.

.	.	TRBV27	TRBJ1-1	TGTGCCAGCAGTTTACGGACAGCTATGAACACTGAAGCTTTCTTT	CASSLRTAMNTEAFF
.	.	TRBV5-1	TRBJ2-7	TGCGCCAGCAGCTCCCAAACAGGGACAAGCGAGCAGTACTTC	CASSSQTGTSEQYF
.	.	TRBV7-9	TRBJ1-1	TGTGCCAGCAGCCCGCCTAGGGGGATGAACACTGAAGCTTTCTTT	CASSPPRGMNTEAFF
.	TRBD2	TRBV28	TRBJ2-1	TGTGCCAGCAGTATCACTAGCGGGAGCGGGAATGAGCAGTTCTTC	CASSITSGSGNEQFF
once	.	TRBV11-2	TRBJ1-1	TGTGCCAGCAGCTTAAATATTCGGGAAAGGGTGGGGACTGAAGCTTTCTTT	CASSLNIRERVGTEAFF
.	TRBD1	TRBV5-5	TRBJ1-4	TGTGCCAGCAGCTTGGTGGGACAGGGAAATGAAAAACTGTTTTTT	CASSLVGQGNEKLFF
.	.	TRBV21-1	TRBJ1-3	TGTGCCAGCAGCAAAGTAAGGGGCGGACAGGGGGTTGGAAACACCATATATTTT	CASSKVRGGQGVGNTIYF
.	.	TRBV7-2	TRBJ1-5	TGTGCCAGCAGCTTATTTCCGGGGGGCAATCAGCCCCAGCATTTT	CASSLFPGGNQPQHF
.	TRBD2	TRBV10-3	TRBJ2-1	TGTGCCATCAGTGAGGCCCTAGCGGGGGGGATTGAGCAGTTCTTC	CAISEALAGGIEQFF
once	.	TRBV6-6	TRBJ2-1	TGTGCCAGCTTCGGGGACAACAAAAACAATGAGCAGTTCTTC	CASFGDNKNNEQFF
.	TRBD1	TRBV19	TRBJ2-7	TGTGCCAGTAGTCCGGGACAGGGTATTGACGAGCAGTACTTC	CASSPGQGIDEQYF
few	.	TRBV6-5	TRBJ2-7	TGTGCCAGCCAAGGGGCAGTTAGCTCCTACGAGCAGTACTTC	CASQGAVSSYEQYF
.	TRBD2	TRBV5-1	TRBJ2-7	TGCGCCAGCAGCTTTTCGGGGGGAGACTACGAGCAGTACTTC	CASSFSGGDYEQYF
.	TRBD1	TRBV25-1	TRBJ1-2	TGTGCCAGCAGTGAATTTACTTTCGGGACAGGGGGCCGTGGAGGCTACACCTTC	CASSEFTFGTGGRGGYTF
.	.	TRBV29-1	TRBJ2-7	TGCAGCGTCCGCAAGACAAGTTCCTACGAGCAGTACTTC	CSVRKTSSYEQYF
.	TRBD1	TRBV6-1	TRBJ2-2	TGTGCCAGCAGTGAACAACAGGGGGGAAACACCGGGGAGCTGTTTTTT	CASSEQQGGNTGELFF
.	.	TRBV6-5	TRBJ2-5	TGTGCCAGCAGTTACGACTATGCCCGCCAGACCCAGTACTTC	CASSYDYARQTQYF
.	TRBD2	TRBV2	TRBJ2-2	TGTGCCAGCACTACTAGCGGGAGGGTTGACACCGGGGAGCTGTTTTTT	CASTTSGRVDTGELFF
.	TRBD1	TRBV2	TRBJ1-5	TGTGCCAGCAGTGAAGATCGAAGGACAGGACTTAGGGGCAATCAGCCCCAGCATTTT	CASSEDRRTGLRGNQPQHF
few	.	TRBV28	TRBJ2-3	TGTGCCAGCAGGCGACAGATGCCAGATACGCAGTATTTT	CASRRQMPDTQYF
.	.	TRBV6-1	TRBJ2-3	TGTGCCAGCAGTGAGGGACTGAACACAGATACGCAGTATTTT	CASSEGLNTDTQYF
.	.	TRBV7-9	TRBJ2-3	TGTGCCATCGGGGGAGAGGGCACAGATACGCAGTATTTT	CAIGGEGTDTQYF
.	.	TRBV6-1	TRBJ1-2	TGTGCCAGCAGTGATTTAGTATACGGACAGCGTCCAGGGGATGGCTACACCTTC	CASSDLVYGQRPGDGYTF
.	.	TRBV10-3	TRBJ2-7	TGTGCCATCAGGGAGGAGGTTATCGCGGGCGAGCAGTACTTC	CAIREEVIAGEQYF
once	TRBD1	TRBV28	TRBJ1-5	TGTGCCAGCAGTTTAAACAGGGGGGGCAATCAGCCCCAGCATTTT	CASSLNRGGNQPQHF
.	TRBD2	TRBV4-2	TRBJ2-7	TGTGCCAGCAGCCAAGATGGTTCGGCGGGAGGGCCTTCCGAGCAGTACTTC	CASSQDGSAGGPSEQYF
.	.	TRBV18	TRBJ1-1	TGTGCCAGCTCACCACGCGCGGCGGGGATGAACACTGAAGCTTTCTTT	CASSPRAAGMNTEAFF
.	TRBD1	TRBV7-3	TRBJ2-7	TGTGCCAGCAGCCGGACCGGGACAGACTACGAGCAGTACTTC	CASSRTGTDYEQYF